These 29 T cell receptor beta chains came from one sample sequenced in a study of cytomegalovirus exposure and HLA in healthy donors. Data came from immunoSEQ multiplex PCR; TCRdb stores just in-frame clones and leaves some out. The table includes approximately 170,000 clones, 85% detected once. Source material: PBMCs. These receptors were obtained from a man aged 18 to 30 in good health and CMV-seropositive.

This sequence joins TRBV6-6 and TRBJ1-2; 7 bases match TRBD1. CDR3 length: 11 amino acids. CDR1 is MNHNY, CDR2 SVGAGI, per germline (reference sequence). V shed 5 bases and J 7 bases; nucleotides not matched to a gene: 1. CDR3 sequence: CASSGDSGYTF. The CDR3 region has the DNA TGTGCCAGCAGTGGGGACAGTGGCTACACCTTC.

V is TRBV19 and J is TRBJ2-2; TRBD1 aligns across 11 bases. With 3 bases clipped from V and 7 bases from J, the junction kept 7 bases outside the gene matches. The CDR3 consists of 16 residues. Germline V gene sequence: CDR1 LNHDA, CDR2 SQIVND (reference sequence). CDR3 loop: CASSMGQGVGGGELFF. In nucleotides, the CDR3 is TGTGCCAGTAGTATGGGACAGGGGGTAGGGGGCGGGGAGCTGTTTTTT.

This chain uses TRBV5-4 with TRBJ2-2, with D unclear. In germline, CDR1 is SGHNT, CDR2 YYREEE (reference sequence). V gave up 0 bases and J gave up 3 bases, with 3 bases separating them. The length of the CDR3 is 13 residues. CDR3 DNA: TGTGCCAGCAGCTTGGCCGACACCGGGGAGCTGTTTTTT. It encodes CASSLADTGELFF.

The CDR3 DNA reads as TGTGCCAGCAGTTCCGGGACTAGCGGGGGACAGATTATGCAGTATTTT. This codes for CASSSGTSGGQIMQYF. The chain combines TRBV6-5 with TRBJ2-3; 14 bases map to TRBD2. This CDR3 is built from 16 residues. Trimming at V came to 4 bases and at J to 11 bases, leaving 11 bases not matched to a gene. From germline, CDR1 is MNHEY and CDR2 SVGAGI.

The V and J genes are TRBV2 and TRBJ1-6, with 9 nucleotides matching TRBD1. With V trimmed by 10 bases and J by 7 bases, 2 bases remained unmatched. This CDR3 is built from 12 residues. In germline, CDR1 is SNHLY, CDR2 FYNNEI. CDR3 sequence (DNA): TGTGCCAAAGGACAGGGGAATTCACCCCTCCACTTT. It yields the protein CAKGQGNSPLHF.

The chain recombines TRBV5-1 with TRBJ2-1; D gene ambiguous. V lost 0 bases and J lost 8, with 12 bases in between. Germline CDR1 is SGHRS and CDR2 is YFSETQ. The CDR3 loop spans 14 amino acids. For the CDR3, the DNA is TGCGCCAGCAGCTTGGGTGGTGGGCCCGATGAGCAGTTCTTC. This gives the protein CASSLGGGPDEQFF.

The rearrangement joins TRBV19 to TRBJ2-7, with a tentative D call TRBD1 (7 bases). The length of the CDR3 is 15 residues. With 6 bases removed from V and 1 base from J, the gap between germline ends came to 16 bases. Germline loops: CDR1 LNHDA, CDR2 SQIVND (reference sequence). CDR3 in amino acids: CASRGRQGGSYEQYF. In DNA form, the CDR3 reads TGTGCCAGTAGGGGGAGACAGGGAGGATCCTACGAGCAGTACTTC.

The chain is built from TRBV6-1 and TRBJ2-1; 7 bases align to TRBD2. Germline V CDR1 and CDR2: MNHNS, SASEGT. The CDR3 sequence is 16 residues long. The J segment lost 8 bases and the V segment lost 2 bases, leaving 12 bases of the junction unmatched. CDR3 loop: CASSEYGTKSGYEQFF. The CDR3 DNA sequence: TGTGCCAGCAGTGAATACGGGACTAAAAGTGGCTATGAGCAGTTCTTC.

The rearrangement joins TRBV19 to TRBJ1-1; 7 bases agree with TRBD1. V was pared by 9 bases and J by 0 bases, with 16 bases of the junction left unmatched. Germline V gives CDR1 LNHDA, CDR2 SQIVND (reference sequence). The CDR3 runs 17 residues. The CDR3 DNA reads as TGTGCCAGCCGGGAGGGGGTCACAGGGGCAATGAACACTGAAGCTTTCTTT. Translating it yields CASREGVTGAMNTEAFF.

Only one count was recorded for this clone. The chain combines TRBV13 with TRBJ2-5; 7 bases match TRBD2. Trimming at V came to 5 bases and at J to 3 bases, leaving 3 bases not matched to a gene. Looked up from germline, CDR1 is PRHDT and CDR2 is FYEKMQ (reference sequence). The CDR3 is 13 residues long. The DNA of the CDR3 is TGTGCCAGCAGCCCGGGACTAAAAGAGACCCAGTACTTC. Translated: CASSPGLKETQYF.

This clone showed up just a few times. This chain connects TRBV5-1 to TRBJ2-7; D remains unclear. Deletions cut 0 bases from V and 1 base from J, with 8 bases between. Germline V gene sequence: CDR1 SGHRS, CDR2 YFSETQ. The CDR3 loop spans 14 amino acids. The CDR3, as DNA: TGCGCCAGCAGCTTGGACAGTGTTTCCTACGAGCAGTACTTC. This codes for CASSLDSVSYEQYF.

The chain couples TRBV7-3 to TRBJ2-1, with 11 bases aligning to TRBD2. Germline V gene sequence: CDR1 SGHTA, CDR2 FQGTGA. The trim removed 2 bases at V and 9 bases at J, leaving 6 bases unmatched. The CDR3 loop spans 15 amino acids. DNA of the CDR3: TGTGCCAGCAGCTTAGGGACTAGCGGCTCGTTTGAGCAGTTCTTC. It is translated as CASSLGTSGSFEQFF. The full variable domain, its missing parts supplied by reference TRBV7-3 and TRBJ2-1, is GAGVSQTPSNKVTEKGKYVELRCDPISGHTALYWYRQSLGQGPEFLIYFQGTGAADDSGLPNDRFFAVRPEGSVSTLKIQRTERGDSAVYLCASSLGTSGSFEQFFGPGTRLTVL.

The gene calls are TRBV9 and TRBJ1-1; 11 bases fit TRBD1. V gave up 0 bases and J gave up 10 bases; unmatched junction bases: 8. The CDR3 contains 15 residues. The V gene's germline CDR1 is SGDLS and CDR2 YYNGEE. The CDR3 DNA sequence: TGTGCCAGCAGCGTAGTCGGGGGACAGGGGGATACAGCTTTCTTT. Its translation is CASSVVGGQGDTAFF.

This clone was seen once. The chain links TRBV19 to TRBJ2-7, with 8 nucleotides matching TRBD1. The germline V gene encodes CDR1 LNHDA and CDR2 SQIVND (reference sequence). The CDR3 runs 16 residues. V shed 1 base and J 8 bases; nucleotides not matched to a gene: 13. In DNA form, the CDR3 reads TGTGCCAGTAGTATAGCTCCCTACGGACAGGGACTCAAGCAGTACTTC. Protein product: CASSIAPYGQGLKQYF.

This clone occurred a few times. The chain links TRBV2 to TRBJ1-5; D is uncertain. Per germline, CDR1 SNHLY and CDR2 FYNNEI. The CDR3 extends over 12 amino acids. Deletions cut 7 bases from V and 9 bases from J, with 13 bases between. The DNA for the CDR3 is TGTGCCAGCACCACGACGGGGAGGCCCCAGCATTTT. Protein sequence: CASTTTGRPQHF.

The chain combines TRBV6-5 with TRBJ1-2; TRBD1 is a possible D gene (6 bases). V was cut by 2 bases and J by 8 bases, with 18 bases left in between. Germline V gene sequence: CDR1 MNHEY, CDR2 SVGAGI. The CDR3 length is 15 residues. Written as DNA, the CDR3 is TGTGCCAGCAGTTACGACGGCGCAGGGGCGACCGGCTACACCTTC. This codes for CASSYDGAGATGYTF.

The V call is TRBV23-1, the J call TRBJ1-2; D is perhaps TRBD1 (6 bases). TRBV23-1 has ORF status, its function being uncertain. This CDR3 is built from 18 residues. V was trimmed by 2 bases and J by 4 bases, leaving 23 bases between them. The CDR3 nucleotides read TGCGCCAGCAGTCAAACCGACGAGAACCAGGGGCGGAGCTATGGCTACACCTTC. Protein: CASSQTDENQGRSYGYTF.

The chain joins TRBV27 to TRBJ1-1; D remains ambiguous. V was shortened by 2 bases and J by 1 base, with 11 bases between the two germline ends. Germline CDR1 is MNHEY and CDR2 is SMNVEV (reference sequence). The CDR3 is 15 residues long. CDR3 sequence: CASSLMSGGNTEAFF. The CDR3 coding sequence is TGTGCCAGCAGTTTAATGTCCGGTGGGAACACTGAAGCTTTCTTT.

The genes are TRBV4-1 and TRBJ2-3; D not resolved. Trimming cost V 6 bases and J 0 bases, with 16 bases left between them. The CDR3 runs 16 residues. Per the germline V gene, CDR1 is MGHRA and CDR2 is YSYEKL. The CDR3 is CASRESADSSTDTQYF. For the CDR3, the DNA is TGCGCCAGCAGGGAGTCGGCGGATTCTAGCACAGATACGCAGTATTTT.

As regards this clone: The identical CDR3 is also encoded by other nucleotide sequences in the sample. The chain carries TRBV27 and TRBJ1-2, with TRBD1 matching over 7 bases. The CDR3 is 15 amino acids. V shed 3 bases, J shed 5 bases, and the junction held 9 bases outside the gene matches. In germline, CDR1 is MNHEY, CDR2 SMNVEV (reference sequence). CDR3 sequence: CASSFSDRVGYGYTF. DNA of the CDR3: TGTGCCAGCAGTTTCTCCGACAGGGTAGGGTATGGCTACACCTTC.

The V and J genes are TRBV11-2 and TRBJ1-2, with 9 positions matching TRBD1. The germline gives CDR1 SGHAT, CDR2 FQNNGV. V gave up 5 bases and J gave up 5 bases; unmatched junction bases: 9. The CDR3 contains 15 residues. This chain's CDR3 is CASSPPDRGNYGYTF. Here the CDR3 DNA reads TGTGCCAGCAGCCCCCCGGACAGGGGTAATTATGGCTACACCTTC.

The chain links TRBV7-9 to TRBJ1-1, with D possibly TRBD1 on 5 matching bases. V dropped 5 bases and J dropped 7 bases, with 14 bases sitting between them. Looked up from germline, CDR1 is SEHNR and CDR2 is FQNEAQ (reference sequence). The CDR3 has 13 residues. CDR3 residues: CASSQRRGGEAFF. CDR3 in DNA: TGTGCCAGCAGCCAAAGGCGGGGGGGTGAAGCTTTCTTT.

This rearrangement joins TRBV15 to TRBJ1-5, with 10 bases lining up with TRBD1. From germline, CDR1 is LNHNV and CDR2 YYDKDF (reference sequence). The CDR3 is made up of 16 amino acids. After removal of 1 base from V and 5 bases from J, the junction contained 5 bases not matched to a gene. The CDR3 spells CATSRVDRGPDQPQHF. CDR3 sequence (DNA): TGTGCCACCAGCAGAGTTGACAGGGGGCCGGATCAGCCCCAGCATTTT.

The rearrangement joins TRBV6-5 to TRBJ2-2; weak D call: TRBD2 (6 bases). The CDR3 spans 15 residues. The germline V and J ends were trimmed by 4 bases and 1 base, with 10 bases remaining between them. Germline CDR1 reads MNHEY; CDR2 reads SVGAGI. Written as DNA, the CDR3 is TGTGCCAGCAGTTTAAGGAGGGAGAACACCGGGGAGCTGTTTTTT. It translates to CASSLRRENTGELFF.

The V call is TRBV30, the J call TRBJ2-7; D unclear. V lost 0 bases and J 1 base, leaving 4 bases between the germline ends. Germline-derived CDR1 and CDR2 are GTSNPN and SVGIG (reference sequence). CDR3 size: 12 residues. CDR3 bases: TGTGCCTGGAGTGTTCTTTCCTACGAGCAGTACTTC. Protein product: CAWSVLSYEQYF.

As for this clone: Additional DNA sequences in this sample encode the identical CDR3. The genes are TRBV29-1 and TRBJ1-1; possible D gene TRBD1, 6 bases. V was cut by 7 bases and J by 0 bases, with 12 bases left in between. Germline V gene data show CDR1 as SQVTM and CDR2 as ANQGSEA. This CDR3 contains 13 residues. The CDR3 sequence is CSARQGMNTEAFF. The CDR3 bases are TGCAGCGCCCGCCAGGGGATGAACACTGAAGCTTTCTTT.

V is TRBV7-8 and J is TRBJ2-3; tentative D call: TRBD2 (6 bases). V gave up 4 bases and J gave up 4 bases, with 12 bases separating them. This CDR3 has 14 amino acids. The V gene's germline CDR1 is SGHVS and CDR2 FQNEAQ. The CDR3 DNA reads as TGTGCCAGCAGCTGGGGGGTCGGGGCAGATACGCAGTATTTT. This gives the protein CASSWGVGADTQYF.

This clone was detected only once. V is TRBV4-1 and J is TRBJ1-5, with 10 bases that match TRBD1. The CDR3 totals 16 residues. Per germline, CDR1 MGHRA and CDR2 YSYEKL. V trimming: 2 bases; J trimming: 4 bases; junction bases outside the gene matches: 5. The CDR3 DNA reads TGCGCCAGCAGCCAACCGGGACAGGGGAGGAATCAGCCCCAGCATTTT. Translated: CASSQPGQGRNQPQHF.

This clone occurred a few times. V and J are TRBV6-6 and TRBJ1-4; 9 bases align to TRBD1. The V segment lost 8 bases and the J segment 5 bases; nucleotides outside the gene matches: 3. The length of the CDR3 is 13 residues. Germline V lookup: CDR1 MNHNY, CDR2 SVGAGI (reference sequence). CDR3: CASGDRENEKLFF. The CDR3 region has the DNA TGTGCCAGCGGGGACAGGGAGAATGAAAAACTGTTTTTT.